This entry lists 28 T cell receptor beta chains sequenced from one sample in a study of blood T cells in healthy people across ages. Using a J-beta primer mix together with a sample-barcoded 5' primer, a second PCR was run for about 6 to 11 cycles. TCRdb re-called the 5' RACE reads through MiXCR, storing one row per CDR3 protein. The data contain 1,800,000 or so distinct CDR3 sequences, about 39% of them singletons. The sample comprised blood. The source of these receptors is a human donor in good health.

Concerning this clonotype itself: The junction shows a germline mismatch at one end, possibly a read error. The CDR3 loop reads CAGSSGSPTDPQHF. For the CDR3, the DNA is TGTGCCGGCAGCTCCGGGTCGCCCACCGATCCCCAGCATTTT. This sequence joins TRBV12-3 or TRBV12-4 and TRBJ1-5, with no clear D. The CDR3 spans 14 residues.

This clonotype was found a few times. V gene TRBV5-6 combines with J gene TRBJ1-6; TRBD1 might be the D (5 bases). Germline-derived CDR1 and CDR2 are SGHDT and YYEEEE. V lost 2 bases to trimming and J lost 4 bases, with 7 bases between them. CDR3 length equals 14 residues. Here the CDR3 reads CASSFGGYNSPLHF. CDR3 nucleotides: TGTGCCAGCAGCTTTGGGGGGTATAATTCACCCCTCCACTTT.

This clonotype was picked up a small number of times. V usage is TRBV10-3 and J usage is TRBJ1-5; D ambiguous. Trimming cost V 4 bases and J 5 bases, with 9 bases left between them. This CDR3 comprises 13 residues. Germline-derived CDR1 and CDR2 are ENHRY and SYGVKD. CDR3 coding DNA: TGTGCCATCAGTGGACAATTGGATCAGCCCCAGCATTTT. Protein sequence: CAISGQLDQPQHF.

This chain links TRBV11-2 with TRBJ1-2; a possible D gene is TRBD1 (6 bases). V was trimmed by 4 bases and J by 2 bases, leaving 17 bases between them. The CDR3 runs 16 residues. Germline CDR1 reads SGHAT; CDR2 reads FQNNGV. CDR3 DNA sequence: TGTGCCAGCAGCTCCCCCAGGGGCAGGGTCAACTATGGCTACACCTTC. Encoded protein: CASSSPRGRVNYGYTF.

A few counts support this clonotype. The J gene is TRBJ2-4, the V gene TRBV4-2; a possible D gene is TRBD1 (6 bases). V dropped 2 bases and J dropped 7 bases, with 12 bases sitting between them. This CDR3 region has 14 residues. The germline V gene encodes CDR1 LGHNA and CDR2 YNFKEQ. Here the CDR3 DNA reads TGTGCCAGCAGCCAATCGGACAGAACTAACATTCAGTACTTC. Residues: CASSQSDRTNIQYF.

This clonotype came up a few times. One junction end disagrees with the germline gene, perhaps due to a read error. J is TRBJ2-5 and V is TRBV6-2 or TRBV6-3; TRBD1 matches at 7 bases. The end of the DNA is better explained by TRBJ2-7, so the J call may be wrong. This CDR3 spans 15 amino acids. Germline values: CDR1 MNHEY, CDR2 SVGEGT. The CDR3 spells CASSSRTGLSCEQYF. The CDR3 coding sequence is TGTGCCAGCAGCTCTCGGACAGGCCTCTCCTGCGAGCAGTACTTC.

V gene TRBV27 combines with J gene TRBJ1-5; D possibly corresponds to TRBD1 (5 bases). V was cut by 8 bases and J by 3 bases, with 20 bases left in between. Germline lookup yields CDR1 MNHEY and CDR2 SMNVEV (reference sequence). The CDR3 runs to 16 residues. The CDR3 loop reads CASASLGGGYNQPQHF. CDR3 nucleotide sequence: TGTGCCAGCGCTTCCCTGGGGGGAGGCTACAATCAGCCCCAGCATTTT.

This clonotype was seen only a few times. J is TRBJ1-1 and V is TRBV3-1; 7 nucleotides line up with TRBD1. The CDR3 is 14 amino acids. Trimming took 2 bases from V and 0 from J; bases not matched to a gene: 0. CDR1 LGHDT and CDR2 YNNKEL come from the germline V gene (reference sequence). CDR3 nucleotide sequence: TGTGCCAGCAGCCAAAGGGGGCTGAACACTGAAGCTTTCTTT. Its translation: CASSQRGLNTEAFF.

The rearrangement links TRBV5-5 to TRBJ1-1; D is ambiguous. This CDR3 is 17 amino acids long. Per germline, CDR1 SGHKS and CDR2 YYEKEE (reference sequence). The V end was cut by 0 bases, the J end by 0 bases, with 15 bases between. The DNA for the CDR3 is TGTGCCAGCAGCTTGGGTCGACGGCCTGTCATGAACACTGAAGCTTTCTTT. This gives the protein CASSLGRRPVMNTEAFF.

As concerns this clonotype: One junction end does not reproduce the germline sequence, and a read error may be involved. The V call is TRBV7-9, the J call TRBJ1-1; D not certain. The CDR3 spans 13 residues. Germline CDR1 is SEHNR and CDR2 is FQNEAQ (reference sequence). As DNA, the CDR3 is TGTGCCAGCAGCTTAGCGCAGAGACCTGAAACTTTCTTT. Translating it yields CASSLAQRPETFF.

This chain uses TRBV5-1 with TRBJ1-3; 7 positions agree with TRBD1. V lost 5 bases, J lost 4 bases, and 12 bases stayed unmatched. Germline values: CDR1 SGHRS, CDR2 YFSETQ. The length of the CDR3 is 16 residues. CDR3 sequence: CASSRARTGEGNTIYF. CDR3 nucleotides: TGCGCCAGCAGTCGTGCGCGGACAGGTGAAGGAAACACCATATATTTT.

This clonotype was recorded a few times. For the CDR3, the DNA is TGCGCCAGCAGCCAATGGACGAACACTGAAGCTTTCTTT. It yields the protein CASSQWTNTEAFF. The chain employs TRBV4-3 and TRBJ1-1; D not resolved. Trimming left V 2 bases short and J 1 base short, with 5 bases between. The CDR3 contains 13 residues. Germline V CDR1 and CDR2: LGHNA, YSLEER.

Only a few counts were recorded for this clonotype. The rearrangement joins TRBV5-6 to TRBJ2-3; D is unclear. This CDR3 comprises 13 residues. Trimming removed 3 bases from V and 2 bases from J, with 7 bases in between. CDR1 SGHDT and CDR2 YYEEEE come from the germline V gene. CDR3 sequence reads: CASSWTFTDTQYF. CDR3 nucleotides: TGTGCCAGCAGCTGGACCTTCACAGATACGCAGTATTTT. The full variable domain, its missing parts supplied by reference TRBV5-6 and TRBJ2-3, is DAGVTQSPTHLIKTRGQQVTLRCSPKSGHDTVSWYQQALGQGPQFIFQYYEEEERQRGNFPDRFSGHQFPNYSSELNVNALLLGDSALYLCASSWTFTDTQYFGPGTRLTVL.

This clonotype turned up a few times. The V and J genes are TRBV5-1 and TRBJ2-1; 8 bases are shared with TRBD1. V shed 1 base, J shed 6 bases, and the junction held 6 bases outside the gene matches. CDR3 length equals 15 residues. Germline CDR1 reads SGHRS; CDR2 reads YFSETQ. For the CDR3, the DNA is TGCGCCAGCAGCTTGATCCAGGGGGCGAGCAATGAGCAGTTCTTC. This sequence encodes CASSLIQGASNEQFF. The full variable domain, in which reference TRBV5-1 and TRBJ2-1 provide the parts outside the CDR3, is KAGVTQTPRYLIKTRGQQVTLSCSPISGHRSVSWYQQTPGQGLQFLFEYFSETQRNKGNFPGRFSGRQFSNSRSEMNVSTLELGDSALYLCASSLIQGASNEQFFGPGTRLTVL.

The genes are TRBV6-6 and TRBJ2-3; the D is unclear. Germline values: CDR1 MNHNY, CDR2 SVGAGI (reference sequence). This CDR3 has 14 residues. Trimming stripped 7 bases from V and 5 bases from J, with 16 bases between. CDR3 DNA sequence: TGTGCCAGCACCGTTACCAAGGATGGAGATACGCAGTATTTT. This sequence encodes CASTVTKDGDTQYF.

The table lists this clonotype with a few counts. One junction end does not reproduce the germline sequence, and a read error may be involved. The chain uses TRBV20-1 and TRBJ1-5; D is unclear. Germline V lookup: CDR1 DFQATT, CDR2 SNEGSKA (reference sequence). The CDR3 consists of 12 residues. CDR3 coding DNA: TGCAGGGCTAGAGGTGAAGGGCAGCCCCAGCATTTT. Its protein product is CRARGEGQPQHF.

CDR3 residues: CASSLTSGGAIMETQYF. In DNA form, the CDR3 reads TGTGCCAGCAGCCTAACTAGCGGGGGAGCCATCATGGAGACCCAGTACTTC. This chain links TRBV6-6 with TRBJ2-5; 11 nucleotides agree with TRBD2. The J segment lost 5 bases and the V segment lost 6 bases, leaving 14 bases of the junction unmatched. The CDR3 length is 17 residues. The V gene's germline CDR1 is MNHNY and CDR2 SVGAGI (reference sequence).

CDR3 residues: CATRGSGDTQYF. The CDR3 nucleotides read TGTGCCACGCGGGGGTCAGGGGATACGCAGTATTTT. This chain joins TRBV7-9 and TRBJ2-3, with 7 bases lining up with TRBD2. This CDR3 is built from 12 residues. The V gene end was trimmed by 10 bases and the J gene end by 6 bases; junction bases not matched to a gene: 7. CDR1 SEHNR and CDR2 FQNEAQ come from the germline V gene (reference sequence).

The chain recombines TRBV7-2 with TRBJ2-1; no definite D call. With 7 bases removed from V and 2 bases from J, the gap between germline ends came to 15 bases. The V gene's germline CDR1 is SGHTA and CDR2 FQGNSA. This CDR3 is 15 amino acids long. The CDR3 region is CASTSRQKTYNEQFF. The DNA of the CDR3 is TGTGCCAGCACCTCCCGCCAGAAGACCTACAATGAGCAGTTCTTC.

This clonotype was seen a few times. This chain joins TRBV12-3 or TRBV12-4 and TRBJ1-1; no reliable D call. The length of the CDR3 is 15 residues. V lost 8 bases and J 1 base, leaving 17 bases between the germline ends. The CDR3 region is CASQGRAGGNTEAFF. CDR3 in DNA: TGTGCCAGCCAAGGGAGGGCAGGCGGGAACACTGAAGCTTTCTTT.

A note on this clonotype: A much larger clone lies a single base off, so this may be a read error. This chain links TRBV6-2 or TRBV6-3 with TRBJ2-7; unclear D gene. V lost 1 base and J lost 3, with 4 bases in between. The length of the CDR3 is 12 residues. CDR1 is MNHEY, CDR2 SVGEGT, per germline. The CDR3 here is CASSYWDYEQYF. The DNA for the CDR3 is TGTGCCAGCAGTTACTGGGACTACGAGCAGTACTTC.

The V gene is TRBV3-1, the J gene TRBJ2-5, with D possibly TRBD2 on 6 matching bases. CDR3 length equals 15 residues. The V gene's germline CDR1 is LGHDT and CDR2 YNNKEL (reference sequence). V was clipped by 0 bases and J by 5 bases, with 13 bases between them. The CDR3 bases are TGTGCCAGCAGCCAAGAGGAGGGGAGTTGGGAGACCCAGTACTTC. Its protein is CASSQEEGSWETQYF.

This clonotype was found a few times. The chain combines TRBV12-3 or TRBV12-4 with TRBJ2-1; perhaps TRBD1 as D (5 bases). This CDR3 is 12 amino acids long. Trimming removed 10 bases from V and 7 bases from J, with 14 bases in between. CDR3 residues: CATSLPGNEQFF. DNA for the CDR3: TGTGCCACCTCACTCCCAGGGAATGAGCAGTTCTTC.

The V and J genes are TRBV7-8 and TRBJ1-1; possible D gene TRBD1, 6 bases. V lost 5 bases and J 0 bases, leaving 13 bases between the germline ends. The CDR3 length is 15 residues. CDR1 and CDR2 (germline): SGHVS, FQNEAQ. The CDR3 nucleotides read TGTGCCAGCAGCAAATACAGGGCCCTGAACACTGAAGCTTTCTTT. Translating it yields CASSKYRALNTEAFF.

The V call is TRBV7-2, the J call TRBJ2-5; unclear D gene. The J call is in doubt because the DNA end fits TRBJ2-7 better. The CDR3 sequence is 12 residues long. CDR1 and CDR2 (germline): SGHTA, FQGNSA. DNA for the CDR3: TGTGCCAGCAGCGTAGACACTGGCGAGCAGTACTTC. It specifies CASSVDTGEQYF.

This clonotype was counted a few times. V usage is TRBV11-3 and J usage is TRBJ2-5, with D tentatively TRBD1 or TRBD2 (7 bases each). V lost 3 bases and J 5 bases, leaving 13 bases between the germline ends. Germline CDR1 is SGHNT and CDR2 is YENEEA. The CDR3 has 14 residues. As DNA, the CDR3 is TGTGCCAGCAGCTTCAGGGGGGGAGCGGAGACCCAGTACTTC. It translates to CASSFRGGAETQYF.

The chain links TRBV5-1 to TRBJ1-5; D remains ambiguous. Deletions cut 0 bases from V and 0 bases from J, with 7 bases between. CDR3 length: 15 amino acids. The V gene's germline CDR1 is SGHRS and CDR2 YFSETQ. As DNA, the CDR3 is TGCGCCAGCAGCTTGGGCATCGATAGCAATCAGCCCCAGCATTTT. It translates to CASSLGIDSNQPQHF.

Turning to this clonotype: At one boundary the junction diverges from the germline segment, which might be a read error. The chain employs TRBV4-3 and TRBJ2-3; 7 bases line up with TRBD1. Germline V gene data show CDR1 as LGHNA and CDR2 as YSLEER. The CDR3 loop spans 16 amino acids. The CDR3 protein is CAGSQGVGGSTDTQYF. CDR3 nucleotides: TGCGCCGGCAGCCAAGGGGTAGGGGGCTCAACAGATACGCAGTATTTT.